This paragraph reports one TCR beta chain. This entry belongs to a study of shared clonotypes between healthy human individuals. Repertoires were generated with immunoSEQ multiplex PCR, while TCRdb's copy carries only in-frame clones and drops some. The table records some 490,000 clones, around 73% of them present only once. Germline assignment: CDR1 SGHVS and CDR2 FNYEAQ. The CDR3 runs 14 residues. Specimen: PBMCs. This receptor was obtained from a middle-aged woman in good health. Some clones in this sample may be carry-over from other donors' samples. The chain joins TRBV7-6 to TRBJ2-5; 7 nucleotides line up with TRBD1. The tail of the sequence fits TRBJ2-7 better, so the J call may be wrong. The CDR3 here is CASSLGGTAYEQYF. CDR3 DNA sequence: TGTGCCAGCAGCTTAGGGGGGACAGCCTACGAGCAGTACTTC.